The entry below gives a single T cell receptor beta chain sequence along with its context. The specificity of this receptor is unknown. Base qualities are not recorded, but no much larger clone differs from it by a single base. These data are taken from a study of coeliac disease (dated by TCRdb to the early 2020s). Regarding the research as a whole: Each coeliac patient fell into one of three classes: newly diagnosed active disease, refractory coeliac disease type I, or disease kept under control by a gluten-free diet. Because high-resolution HLA typing was not available, biased TRBV7-2 usage was queried as a proof of principle. Small intestinal lymphocyte fractions from coeliac and non-coeliac patients were analysed in the study using next-generation sequencing of rearranged TRB and TRG CDR3 regions. The aim was to characterise TR repertoires of small intestinal T cells in active, refractory type I and gluten-free-diet-treated coeliac disease. Of the approximately 30 patients in the full study, 22 had coeliac disease confirmed by serology and 8 were controls with non-small intestinal disorders. TRB sequencing was successfully performed on samples from under 35 subjects, among which about two dozen paired bulk unsorted intraepithelial and lamina propria cell samples were included.

Libraries were built with the immunoSEQ multiplex PCR assay. Using reverse primers that targeted J gene segments together with forward primers that targeted V gene segments, the TR loci were amplified in a multiplexed PCR. The Illumina HiSeq System was used to sequence the amplified CDR3 regions. Concerning the study's data processing: Closely related reads were merged by a nearest-neighbour algorithm to remove PCR and sequencing errors and to collapse the data into unique sequences. Repertoires were summarised by clonality and by T cell density, defined as TR molecules per amount of genomic DNA input. Public TRs were defined as CDR3 amino acid sequences in at least 80% of unsorted samples, then tested for differential abundance between coeliac and control samples. Each lamina propria sample was queried against a list of some 220 published gliadin-specific TRB sequences. Kruskal-Wallis tests followed by Dunn post-tests were used to test for differences in clonality and density between disease groups. The clones in this table, taken by TCRdb from immuneACCESS, are in-frame only. Not every clone is retained; where verified, under half of the shortfall comes from an unresolved V gene, and the cause of the rest is unknown. The DNA was the basis for D and trimming; V, J and clone size are from that table. For this sample there are about 2,500 clones; over 60% appear just once. The leading ten clones occupy 11% to 15% of the sample.

The junction shows trimming of 0 bases on V and 8 bases on J, and the gene matches do not reach 8 bases of it. The CDR3 goes from the cysteine to the phenylalanine over 16 residues. This entry keeps only the CDR3 DNA: 48 bases, framed from base 1. Looking up the germline V gene yields CDR1 LGHNA and CDR2 YNFKEQ. Aliquots of about 470,000 cells were frozen in DMSO/FBS in liquid nitrogen, and one aliquot per fraction was used for sequencing. Every one of the 30 study patients had an endoscopy and a small intestinal biopsy. Once intraepithelial cells had been isolated, the leftover biopsy tissue was digested with collagenase to release lamina propria cells. Genomic DNA was extracted from frozen unsorted cell fractions using the Qiagen DNeasy blood extraction kit. The paper as a whole reports these results and caveats: The approach was considered by the authors to be unsuitable for unbiased detection of gliadin-specific T cells, as gliadin-specific T cells are scarce and rarely shared between patients. Published gliadin-specific TRB sequences were found in about 45% of the 18 coeliac lamina propria samples but in only 1 of 6 controls. Separating intraepithelial cells from lamina propria cells did not give high-purity fractions, so cross-contamination between the two compartments may have occurred. TRB repertoires were largely private; most amino acid sequences were unique to one sample, and V-gene usage did not differ significantly by disease group. Compared with controls, active coeliac intraepithelial and lamina propria samples had TRB and TRG repertoires of lower clonality, which suggests that diverse T cells were recruited.

The sequence came from a woman in her 70s with celiac disease on a gluten-free diet. The sample consisted of lamina propria lymphocytes from the gut. Explained via the paper, the cell subset or site label denotes: lamina propria cell (LPC) fraction of small intestinal biopsy. The sequence joins TRBV4-2 to TRBJ2-1; 9 bases in the junction line up with TRBD2. The CDR3 protein: CASSQDLAGVFDEQFF. The DNA sequence reads TGTGCCAGCAGCCAAGATTTAGCGGGAGTCTTCGATGAGCAGTTCTTC.